This T cell receptor (beta chain) was captured by sequencing in a study of cytomegalovirus exposure and HLA in healthy donors. Study results and limitations: Information on immune exposure was restricted to one variable (CMV serostatus). Many donors shared some public TCRs, even though most TCR sequences were rare. Donors were assumed by presence/absence analyses to have roughly uniform sequencing depth. With later analysis, a missense DCLRE1C variant became linked to TCR beta V- and J-gene trimming.

Trimming removed 2 bases from V and 1 base from J; junction bases left unmatched: 8. Germline V gives CDR1 MNHEY, CDR2 SMNVEV (reference sequence). The CDR3 contains 16 residues. PCR employed 60 Vbeta and 13 Jbeta primers. The protocol was immunoSEQ multiplex PCR, while the TCRdb copy is restricted to in-frame clones and leaves out a portion. Of approximately 220,000 clones in the sample, about three quarters are singletons; the top ten hold 1.8%. This clone was counted between two and nine times. Its antigen is still unknown. The source is a male donor in good health and CMV-seronegative. The chain recombines TRBV27 with TRBJ2-7; TRBD2 matches at 7 bases. The sequencing input was PBMCs. The CDR3 nucleotides are TGTGCCAGCAGTTTAGAGGGCGGGAGCCCATCCTACGAGCAGTACTTC. This codes for CASSLEGGSPSYEQYF.